The clone carrying this TCR beta chain was detected only once. Its antigen remains unknown. The source of the sample is a study of shared clonotypes between healthy human individuals. Study-level findings and limits: The genetic and exposure-history diversity represented was limited by few donors.

TCRdb keeps only in-frame clones here, not all; method: immunoSEQ multiplex PCR. The table records roughly 1,600,000 clones, around 98.5% of them present only once. Germline V gives CDR1 MNHNY, CDR2 SVGAGI (reference sequence). The CDR3 sequence is 12 residues long. Deletions cut 7 bases from V and 3 bases from J, with 10 bases between. The J gene is TRBJ2-7, the V gene TRBV6-6; a weak D match, TRBD1 (6 bases). The specimen was naive CD4+ T cells sorted from blood. The sample's subset: CD45RA+ positively selected. This receptor was obtained from a man in his thirties or forties in good health. The CDR3: CASTRTDYEQYF. The CDR3 DNA follows: TGTGCCAGCACCCGGACAGACTACGAGCAGTACTTC.